The clone carrying this T cell receptor (beta chain) was seen ten or more times. The CDR3 extends over 19 amino acids. CDR1 and CDR2 from the germline V gene are LGHDT and YNNKEL (reference sequence). V dropped 4 bases and J dropped 0; count of bases not matched to a gene: 10. Each CDR3 protein gets one entry after TCRdb re-called the 5' RACE reads with MiXCR. The sample comprises approximately 35,000 distinct CDR3 sequences, roughly 4.5% of which are singletons, and about 5.4% rests with the top ten. This specimen belongs to a study of early T cells in non-severe SARS-CoV-2 infection. The source is an adult who was a healthcare worker with PCR-confirmed SARS-CoV-2 infection or an uninfected control (not recorded which). This rearrangement joins TRBV3-1 to TRBJ1-4, with TRBD1 matching over 11 bases. Sequencing used whole blood. CDR3 in DNA: TGTGCCAGCAGCCTCCGGACAGGGGGCCGGACTTCAACTAATGAAAAACTGTTTTTT. Translating gives CASSLRTGGRTSTNEKLFF.